This record concerns one TCR beta chain sequence. Its antigen is currently unknown. Beta-chain TCR CDR3 regions were amplified from RNA transcripts. After a first-round RT-PCR with HTBI primers, a second-round multiplex PCR was run. TCRdb itself ran the multiplex PCR reads through MiXCR, one entry per CDR3 protein. The sample holds around 400,000 distinct CDR3 sequences, under 25% seen once. The source of the sample is a study of Graves' ophthalmopathy and Graves' hyperthyroidism. Study information: Sampling took place at initial diagnosis, with peripheral blood obtained before any treatment.

Hyperthyroidism patients, aged 18 to 65, were newly diagnosed, under 2 months' duration. Serum thyroxine and TRAb, along with clinical symptoms, thyroid ultrasound and orbital computed tomography, were what diagnosis relied on. Whole-study results and caveats: Using a 13-signature model, the authors split ophthalmopathy from stable hyperthyroidism, with 85% to 90% sensitivity and 70% to 83% specificity.

Per germline, CDR1 SGHRS and CDR2 YFSETQ. Trimming took off 3 bases at V and 5 bases at J, with 11 bases between the two ends. This CDR3 has 13 residues. The chain employs TRBV5-1 and TRBJ2-5, with D maybe TRBD2 (5 bases). The TCR sequence derives from a woman aged 18 to 35 with stable Graves' hyperthyroidism. Material: peripheral blood. The CDR3 nucleotides read TGCGCCAGCAGCTCCCATTCGGGGGAGACCCAGTACTTC. This codes for CASSSHSGETQYF.